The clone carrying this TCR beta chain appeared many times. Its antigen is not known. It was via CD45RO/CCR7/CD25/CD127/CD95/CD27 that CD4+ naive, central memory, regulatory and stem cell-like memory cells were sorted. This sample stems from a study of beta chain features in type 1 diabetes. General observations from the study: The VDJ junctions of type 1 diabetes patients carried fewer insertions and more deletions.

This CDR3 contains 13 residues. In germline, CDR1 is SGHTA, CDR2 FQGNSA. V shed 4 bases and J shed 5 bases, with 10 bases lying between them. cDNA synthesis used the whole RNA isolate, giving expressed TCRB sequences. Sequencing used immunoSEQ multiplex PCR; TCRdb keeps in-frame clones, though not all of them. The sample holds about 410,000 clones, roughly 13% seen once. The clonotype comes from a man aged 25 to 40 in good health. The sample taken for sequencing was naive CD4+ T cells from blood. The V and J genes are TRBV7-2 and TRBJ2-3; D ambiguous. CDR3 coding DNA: TGTGCCAGCAGCTCGCTCCCGCGAGATACGCAGTATTTT. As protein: CASSSLPRDTQYF.